This T cell receptor (beta chain) was recovered during a study of OX40 agonist ivuxolimab in advanced cancers. As for the study in general: Participants, approximately 80% male, averaged around 64 years of age, ranging from about 23 to 90.

Study-wide results and limits: The average count of expanded clones was higher among CD8+ T cells than among CD4+.

The sampling schedule covered blood at baseline, cycle 4 day 1, and cycle 7 day 1. Some clones are missing from TCRdb's copy, which holds only in-frame ones; the method was immunoSEQ multiplex PCR. The sample lists approximately 22,000 clones; 75% to 85% were seen once. Trimming took off 3 bases at V and 10 bases at J, with 13 bases between the two ends. CDR3 size: 13 residues. Germline V CDR1 and CDR2: MGHRA, YSYEKL. About this clone: Its specificity is not known.

The genes are TRBV4-1 and TRBJ2-1; TRBD1 is a possible D gene (5 bases). The sequencing here drew on CD4+ or CD8+ T cells sorted from blood, taken in a trial of the OX40 agonist ivuxolimab. The TCR originated in an adult with an advanced solid tumor such as melanoma, head and neck, liver or kidney cancer. CDR3 amino acids: CASSQLQAREQFF. In DNA form, the CDR3 reads TGCGCCAGCAGCCAGCTACAGGCTAGGGAGCAGTTCTTC.